These 4 T cell receptor beta chains came from one sample sequenced in a study of CD8+ T cells in alopecia areata. The authors extracted RNA and reverse transcribed it into cDNA as the sequencing template. Repertoires were generated with immunoSEQ multiplex PCR, while TCRdb's copy carries only in-frame clones and drops some. This table holds some 120,000 clones, around 50% found once. Specimen: CD4+ T cells sorted from blood, collected at week 0. These receptors all come from a human donor with alopecia areata.

The table lists this clone with a few counts. The rearrangement links TRBV2 to TRBJ2-2; 7 bases are a match to TRBD2. The CDR3 sequence is 16 residues long. With 4 bases clipped from V and 5 bases from J, the junction kept 10 bases outside the gene matches. CDR1 is SNHLY and CDR2 is FYNNEI in the germline V gene. The CDR3 coding sequence is TGTGCCAGCAGTGGAGGGCGGGAGAGTGAAACCGGGGAGCTGTTTTTT. This gives the protein CASSGGRESETGELFF. The full variable domain, with the rest looked up from reference TRBV2 and TRBJ2-2, is EPEVTQTPSHQVTQMGQEVILRCVPISNHLYFYWYRQILGQKVEFLVSFYNNEISEKSEIFDDQFSVERPDGSNFTLKIRSTKLEDSAMYFCASSGGRESETGELFFGEGSRLTVL.

This chain joins TRBV19 and TRBJ2-5; D unresolved. The CDR3 covers 13 residues. From germline, CDR1 is LNHDA and CDR2 SQIVND (reference sequence). Trimming cost V 4 bases and J 5 bases, with 11 bases left between them. CDR3 bases: TGTGCCAGTAGTAGCCGCCACCGGGAGACCCAGTACTTC. Translating it yields CASSSRHRETQYF.

This clone came up many times. This chain connects TRBV21-1 to TRBJ2-2; TRBD1 is the table's D call, not checked against the DNA. TRBV21-1 is a recognized pseudogene. The CDR3 runs to 20 residues. The CDR3 nucleotides are TGTGCCAGCAGCAAAGGTCTTGTCGCTGGGACAGGGGTGAACACCGGGGAGCTGTTTTTT. Protein: CASSKGLVAGTGVNTGELFF.

The chain links TRBV5-1 to TRBJ2-1; TRBD2 agrees at 13 bases. J lost 0 bases, V lost 1 base, and 13 bases had no gene match. CDR1 and CDR2 (germline): SGHRS, YFSETQ. This CDR3 contains 21 residues. The CDR3 region is CASSLLGLLAGGPGSYNEQFF. The CDR3 nucleotides are TGCGCCAGCAGCTTGCTGGGGTTACTAGCGGGGGGGCCGGGCTCCTACAATGAGCAGTTCTTC.